This record concerns one T cell receptor beta chain sequence. This entry belongs to a study of CD8 T cells in Susac syndrome. Germline CDR1 is GTSNPN and CDR2 is SVGIG (reference sequence). V was pared by 0 bases and J by 4 bases, with 9 bases between. This CDR3 region has 14 residues. Reverse transcription of about 0.5 to 1 ug RNA used random hexamers. Amplification of TCR beta CDR3 by immunoSEQ multiplex PCR spanned 54 Vbeta and 13 Jbeta. Each CDR3 protein gets one entry after TCRdb re-called the immunoSEQ multiplex PCR reads with MiXCR. The table shows about 210,000 distinct CDR3 sequences, with nearly 97% occurring only once.

Sequenced material: CD4+ T cells from PBMCs. The source of this sequence is a human donor with multiple sclerosis. The V call is TRBV30, the J call TRBJ2-2, with unresolved D. CDR3 sequence: CAWSVRRATGELFF. The CDR3 nucleotides are TGTGCCTGGAGTGTACGTCGAGCCACCGGGGAGCTGTTTTTT.